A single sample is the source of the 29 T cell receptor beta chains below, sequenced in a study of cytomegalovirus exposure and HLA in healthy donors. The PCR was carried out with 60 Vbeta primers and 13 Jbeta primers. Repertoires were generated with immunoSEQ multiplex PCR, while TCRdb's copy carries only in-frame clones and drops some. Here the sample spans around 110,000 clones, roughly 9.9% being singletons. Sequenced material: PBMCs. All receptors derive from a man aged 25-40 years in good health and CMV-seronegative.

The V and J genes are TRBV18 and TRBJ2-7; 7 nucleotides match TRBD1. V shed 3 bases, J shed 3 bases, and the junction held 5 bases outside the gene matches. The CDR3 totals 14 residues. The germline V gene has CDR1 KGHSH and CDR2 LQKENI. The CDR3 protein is CASSPQGVDYEQYF. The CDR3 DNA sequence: TGTGCCAGCTCACCCCAGGGGGTGGACTACGAGCAGTACTTC.

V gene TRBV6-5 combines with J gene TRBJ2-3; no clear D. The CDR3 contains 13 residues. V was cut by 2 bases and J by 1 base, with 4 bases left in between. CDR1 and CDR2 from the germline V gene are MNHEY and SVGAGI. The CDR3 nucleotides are TGTGCCAGCAGTTACGCGGGCACAGATACGCAGTATTTT. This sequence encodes CASSYAGTDTQYF.

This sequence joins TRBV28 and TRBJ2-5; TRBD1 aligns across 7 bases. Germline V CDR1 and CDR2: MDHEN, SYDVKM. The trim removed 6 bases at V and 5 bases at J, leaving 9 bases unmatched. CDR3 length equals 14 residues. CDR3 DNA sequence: TGTGCCAGCAGCGACAGGGACGACTCGGAGACCCAGTACTTC. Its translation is CASSDRDDSETQYF.

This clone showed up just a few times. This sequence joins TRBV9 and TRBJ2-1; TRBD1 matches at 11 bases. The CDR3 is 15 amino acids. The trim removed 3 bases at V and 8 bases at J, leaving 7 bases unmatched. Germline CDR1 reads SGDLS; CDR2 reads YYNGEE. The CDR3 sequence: CASSGGQGAYDEQFF. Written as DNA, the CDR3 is TGTGCCAGCAGCGGCGGACAGGGGGCATACGATGAGCAGTTCTTC.

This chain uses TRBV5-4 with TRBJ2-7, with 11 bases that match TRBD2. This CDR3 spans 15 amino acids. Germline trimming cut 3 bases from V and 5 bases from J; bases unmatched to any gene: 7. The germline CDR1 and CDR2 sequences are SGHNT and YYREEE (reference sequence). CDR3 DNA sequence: TGTGCCAGCAGCTCGTTAGCGGGGGGGATCAACGAGCAGTACTTC. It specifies CASSSLAGGINEQYF.

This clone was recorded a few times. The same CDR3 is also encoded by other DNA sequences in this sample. The CDR3 region is CASSPRVNTEAFF. Here the CDR3 DNA reads TGCGCCAGCAGCCCCCGGGTGAACACTGAAGCTTTCTTT. The J gene is TRBJ1-1, the V gene TRBV5-1; D is unresolved. Trimming pared 4 bases from V and 0 bases from J, leaving 7 bases between. The CDR3 extends over 13 amino acids. The germline gives CDR1 SGHRS, CDR2 YFSETQ.

Here the CDR3 DNA reads TGTGCCAGCAGCTTACGCAGGGGGAACACTGAAGCTTTCTTT. Protein sequence: CASSLRRGNTEAFF. The chain carries TRBV7-3 and TRBJ1-1, with a tentative D call TRBD1 (6 bases). The CDR3 totals 14 residues. V lost 2 bases and J lost 1, with 8 bases in between. Germline-derived CDR1 and CDR2 are SGHTA and FQGTGA.

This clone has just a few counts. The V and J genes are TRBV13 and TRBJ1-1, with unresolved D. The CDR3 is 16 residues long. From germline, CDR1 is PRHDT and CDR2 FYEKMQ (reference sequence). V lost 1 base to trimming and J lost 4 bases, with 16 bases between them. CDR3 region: CASSLAPRSPGTEAFF. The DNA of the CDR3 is TGTGCCAGCAGCTTAGCCCCTAGGTCGCCGGGCACTGAAGCTTTCTTT.

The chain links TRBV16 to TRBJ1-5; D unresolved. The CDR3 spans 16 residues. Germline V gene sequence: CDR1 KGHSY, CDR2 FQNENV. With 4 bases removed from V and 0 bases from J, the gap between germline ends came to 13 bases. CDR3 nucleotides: TGTGCCAGCAGCCCGAAGGACGGGGTTAGCAATCAGCCCCAGCATTTT. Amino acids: CASSPKDGVSNQPQHF.

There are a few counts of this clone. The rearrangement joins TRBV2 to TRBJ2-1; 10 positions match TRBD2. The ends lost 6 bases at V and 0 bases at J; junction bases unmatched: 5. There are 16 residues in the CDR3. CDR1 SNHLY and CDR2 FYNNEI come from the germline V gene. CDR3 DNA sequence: TGTGCCAGCAGGGGGACTAGCGCGAGCTCCTACAATGAGCAGTTCTTC. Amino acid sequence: CASRGTSASSYNEQFF. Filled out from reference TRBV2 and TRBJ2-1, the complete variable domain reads EPEVTQTPSHQVTQMGQEVILRCVPISNHLYFYWYRQILGQKVEFLVSFYNNEISEKSEIFDDQFSVERPDGSNFTLKIRSTKLEDSAMYFCASRGTSASSYNEQFFGPGTRLTVL.

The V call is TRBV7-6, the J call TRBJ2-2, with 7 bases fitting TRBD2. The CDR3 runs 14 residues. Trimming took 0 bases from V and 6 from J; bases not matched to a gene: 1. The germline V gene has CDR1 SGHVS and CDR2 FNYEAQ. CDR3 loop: CASSLAGGSGELFF. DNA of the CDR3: TGTGCCAGCAGCTTAGCCGGGGGGTCCGGGGAGCTGTTTTTT.

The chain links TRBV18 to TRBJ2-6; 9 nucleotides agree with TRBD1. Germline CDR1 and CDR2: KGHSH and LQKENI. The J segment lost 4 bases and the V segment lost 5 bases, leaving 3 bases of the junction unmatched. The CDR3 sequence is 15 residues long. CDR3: CASSGTGHGANVLTF. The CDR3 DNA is TGTGCCAGCTCAGGGACAGGGCACGGGGCCAACGTCCTGACTTTC.

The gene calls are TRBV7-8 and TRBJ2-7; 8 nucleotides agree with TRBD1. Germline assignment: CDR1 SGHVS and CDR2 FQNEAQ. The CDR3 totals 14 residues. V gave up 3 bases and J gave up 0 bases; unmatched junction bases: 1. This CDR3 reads CASSLTGDSYEQYF. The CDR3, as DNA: TGTGCCAGCAGCTTGACAGGGGACTCCTACGAGCAGTACTTC.

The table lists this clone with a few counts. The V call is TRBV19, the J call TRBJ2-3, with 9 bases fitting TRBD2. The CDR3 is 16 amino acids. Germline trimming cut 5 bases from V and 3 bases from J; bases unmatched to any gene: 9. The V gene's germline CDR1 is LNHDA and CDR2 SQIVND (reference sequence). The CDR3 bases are TGTGCCAGTAGTTTCCGTAGCGGGAGCGGAACAGATACGCAGTATTTT. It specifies CASSFRSGSGTDTQYF.

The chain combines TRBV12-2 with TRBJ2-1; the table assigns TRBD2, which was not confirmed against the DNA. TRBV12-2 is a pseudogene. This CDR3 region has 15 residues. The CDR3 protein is CASRLAGGRYGEQFF. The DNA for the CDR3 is TGTGCAAGTCGCTTAGCGGGCGGGAGATACGGCGAGCAGTTCTTC.

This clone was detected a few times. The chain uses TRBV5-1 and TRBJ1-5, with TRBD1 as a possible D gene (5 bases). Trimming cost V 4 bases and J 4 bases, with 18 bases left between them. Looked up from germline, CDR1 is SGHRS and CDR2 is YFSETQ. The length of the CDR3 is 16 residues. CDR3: CASSPVPGRVNQPQHF. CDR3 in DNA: TGCGCCAGCAGCCCGGTCCCCGGCAGGGTAAATCAGCCCCAGCATTTT.

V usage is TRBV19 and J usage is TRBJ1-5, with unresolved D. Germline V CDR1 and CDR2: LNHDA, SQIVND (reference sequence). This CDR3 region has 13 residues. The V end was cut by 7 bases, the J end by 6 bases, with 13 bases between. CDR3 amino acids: CASKRDEGQPQHF. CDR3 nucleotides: TGTGCCAGTAAGAGGGATGAGGGTCAGCCCCAGCATTTT.

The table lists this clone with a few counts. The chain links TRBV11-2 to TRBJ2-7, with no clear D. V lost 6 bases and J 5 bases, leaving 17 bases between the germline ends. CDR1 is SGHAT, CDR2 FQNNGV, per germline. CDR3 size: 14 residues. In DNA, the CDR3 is TGTGCCAGCAGATACACCGGCTCTCGGGACGAGCAGTACTTC. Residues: CASRYTGSRDEQYF.

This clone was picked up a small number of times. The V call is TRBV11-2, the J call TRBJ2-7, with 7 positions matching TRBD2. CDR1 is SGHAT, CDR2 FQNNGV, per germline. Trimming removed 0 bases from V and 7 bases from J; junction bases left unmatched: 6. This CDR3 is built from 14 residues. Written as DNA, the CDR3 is TGTGCCAGCAGCTTAGAGGGGGGGTTATGGGAGCAGTACTTC. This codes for CASSLEGGLWEQYF.

CDR3 region: CASKHSSFRLRTGQTGSYEQYF. DNA of the CDR3: TGTGCCAGCAAACATTCGTCATTTCGATTGCGGACAGGGCAGACTGGCTCCTACGAGCAGTACTTC. V and J are TRBV21-1 and TRBJ2-7; TRBD1 was called by the table and not checked on the DNA. TRBV21-1 is listed as a pseudogene. CDR3 size: 22 residues.

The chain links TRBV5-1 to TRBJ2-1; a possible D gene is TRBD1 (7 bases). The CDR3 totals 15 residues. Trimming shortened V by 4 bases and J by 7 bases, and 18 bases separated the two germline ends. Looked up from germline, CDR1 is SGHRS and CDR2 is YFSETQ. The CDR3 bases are TGCGCCAGCAGCCAGGGACACTCAGGGGGGAATGAGCAGTTCTTC. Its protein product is CASSQGHSGGNEQFF.

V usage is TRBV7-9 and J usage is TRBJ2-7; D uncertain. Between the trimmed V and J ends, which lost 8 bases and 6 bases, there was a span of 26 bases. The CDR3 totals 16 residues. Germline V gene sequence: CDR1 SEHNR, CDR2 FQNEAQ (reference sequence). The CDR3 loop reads CASPASEPSRHFEQYF. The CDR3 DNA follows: TGTGCCAGCCCAGCTTCTGAACCGAGCAGGCATTTCGAGCAGTACTTC.

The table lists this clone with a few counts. CDR3 in DNA: TGCAGCCTGCGGCGGGGGCCTTACAATGAGCAGTTCTTC. Its protein is CSLRRGPYNEQFF. The J gene is TRBJ2-1, the V gene TRBV29-1; the D gene is possibly TRBD2 (7 bases). Germline loops: CDR1 SQVTM, CDR2 ANQGSEA. This CDR3 is built from 13 residues. Trimming cost V 8 bases and J 4 bases, with 15 bases left between them.

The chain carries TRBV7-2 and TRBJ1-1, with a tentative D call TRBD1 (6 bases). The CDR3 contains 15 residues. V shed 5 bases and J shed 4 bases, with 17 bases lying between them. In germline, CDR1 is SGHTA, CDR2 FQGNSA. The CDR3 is CASSQFGTKGTEAFF. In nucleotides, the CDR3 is TGTGCCAGCAGCCAATTCGGGACAAAAGGCACTGAAGCTTTCTTT.

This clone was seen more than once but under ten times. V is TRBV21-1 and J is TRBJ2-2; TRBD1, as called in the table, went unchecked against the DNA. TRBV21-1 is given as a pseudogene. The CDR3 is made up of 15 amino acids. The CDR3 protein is CASSGRDRGTGELFF. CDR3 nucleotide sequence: TGTGCCAGCAGCGGCCGGGACAGGGGCACCGGGGAGCTGTTTTTT.

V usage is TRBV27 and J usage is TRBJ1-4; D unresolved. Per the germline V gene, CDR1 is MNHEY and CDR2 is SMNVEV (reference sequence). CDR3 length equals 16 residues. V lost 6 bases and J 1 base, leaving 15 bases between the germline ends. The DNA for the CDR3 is TGTGCCAGCAGGTCGGCGCAGGTTGTAACTAATGAAAAACTGTTTTTT. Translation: CASRSAQVVTNEKLFF.

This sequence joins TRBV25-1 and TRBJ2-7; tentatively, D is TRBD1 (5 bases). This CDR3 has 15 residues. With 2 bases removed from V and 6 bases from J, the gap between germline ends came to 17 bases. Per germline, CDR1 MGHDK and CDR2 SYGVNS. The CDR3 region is CASSENTGAMSEQYF. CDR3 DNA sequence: TGTGCCAGCAGTGAAAATACTGGGGCAATGAGCGAGCAGTACTTC.

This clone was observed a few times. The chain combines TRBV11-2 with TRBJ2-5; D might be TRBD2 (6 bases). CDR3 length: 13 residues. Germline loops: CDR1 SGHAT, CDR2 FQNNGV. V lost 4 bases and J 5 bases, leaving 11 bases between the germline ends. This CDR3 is CASSSGGEETQYF. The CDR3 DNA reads TGTGCCAGCAGCTCCGGGGGTGAGGAGACCCAGTACTTC.

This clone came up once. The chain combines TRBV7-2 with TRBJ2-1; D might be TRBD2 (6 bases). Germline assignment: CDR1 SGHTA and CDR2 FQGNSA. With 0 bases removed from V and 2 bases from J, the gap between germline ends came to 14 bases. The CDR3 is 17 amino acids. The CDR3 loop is CASSLASGSYPYNEQFF. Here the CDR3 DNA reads TGTGCCAGCAGCTTAGCTAGCGGAAGTTACCCCTACAATGAGCAGTTCTTC.